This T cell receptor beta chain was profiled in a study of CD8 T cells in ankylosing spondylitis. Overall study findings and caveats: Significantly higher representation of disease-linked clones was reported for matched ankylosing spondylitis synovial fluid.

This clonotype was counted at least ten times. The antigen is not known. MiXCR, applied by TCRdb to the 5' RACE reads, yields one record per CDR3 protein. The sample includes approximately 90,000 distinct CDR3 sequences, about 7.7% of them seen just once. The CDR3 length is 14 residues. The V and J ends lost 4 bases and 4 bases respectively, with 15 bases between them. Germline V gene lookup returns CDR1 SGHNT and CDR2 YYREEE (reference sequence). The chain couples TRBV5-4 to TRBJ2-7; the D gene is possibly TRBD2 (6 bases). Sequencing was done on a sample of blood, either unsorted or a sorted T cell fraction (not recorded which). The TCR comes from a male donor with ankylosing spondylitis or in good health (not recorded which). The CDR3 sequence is CASSPGLGGYEQYF. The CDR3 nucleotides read TGTGCCAGCAGCCCCGGACTCGGGGGTTACGAGCAGTACTTC.